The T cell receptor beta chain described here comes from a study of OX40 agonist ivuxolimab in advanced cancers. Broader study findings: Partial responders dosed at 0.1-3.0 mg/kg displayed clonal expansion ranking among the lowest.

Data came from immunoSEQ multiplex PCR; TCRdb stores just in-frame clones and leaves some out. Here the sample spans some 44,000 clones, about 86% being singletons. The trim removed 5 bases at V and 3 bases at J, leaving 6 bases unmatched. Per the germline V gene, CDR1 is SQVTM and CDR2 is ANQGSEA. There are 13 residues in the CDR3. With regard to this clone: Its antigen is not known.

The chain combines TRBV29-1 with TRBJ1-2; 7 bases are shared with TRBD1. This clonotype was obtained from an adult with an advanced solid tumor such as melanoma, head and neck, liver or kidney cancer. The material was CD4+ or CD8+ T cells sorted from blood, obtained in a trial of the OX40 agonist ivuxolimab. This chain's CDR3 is CSVFDTGDYGYTF. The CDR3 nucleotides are TGCAGCGTTTTCGACACAGGGGACTATGGCTACACCTTC.